This T cell receptor (beta chain) was sequenced for a study of blood T cell repertoires in COVID-19. The junction had 5 bases not matched to a gene; V was cut back by 7 bases and J by 6 bases. The germline CDR1 and CDR2 sequences are LNHDA and SQIVND (reference sequence). This CDR3 region has 13 residues. The data were produced by immunoSEQ multiplex PCR, yet TCRdb's version contains in-frame clones alone and is incomplete. The sample has 250,000 to 350,000 clones; about 90% are singletons. The sample comprised peripheral blood. The TCR sequence derives from a woman aged 45 to 65 with COVID-19, enrolled during active disease. The chain links TRBV19 to TRBJ1-2, with 10 nucleotides matching TRBD1. The CDR3 DNA reads TGTGCCAGTATCGACAGGGGGCAGGATGGCTACACCTTC. Translating gives CASIDRGQDGYTF. Using reference TRBV19 and TRBJ1-2 for the parts outside the CDR3, the full variable domain is DGGITQSPKYLFRKEGQNVTLSCEQNLNHDAMYWYRQDPGQGLRLIYYSQIVNDFQKGDIAEGYSVSREKKESFPLTVTSAQKNPTAFYLCASIDRGQDGYTFGSGTRLTVV.